A selection of T cell receptor beta chains follows, all from one sample in a study of blood T cell repertoires in COVID-19. This table comes from immunoSEQ multiplex PCR, and its TCRdb copy is limited to in-frame clones, with some not included. This sample has about 150,000 clones, with about 80% found just once. The specimen sequenced was peripheral blood. Receptor source: a woman in her sixties with acute or convalescent COVID-19. Each CDR3 is given without its conserved first and last residue. Fields, in order: V gene, CDR3 protein.

v_call: TRBV29-1
cdr3_aa: SVGTGRAEAF

v_call: TRBV28
cdr3_aa: ASRGPGQPQH

v_call: TRBV18
cdr3_aa: ASSPITRNTEAF

v_call: TRBV30
cdr3_aa: AWSAVGGYEQY

v_call: TRBV9
cdr3_aa: ASSFRDRANYGYT

v_call: TRBV11-2
cdr3_aa: ASSLFGRTNEKLF

v_call: TRBV12-3/TRBV12-4
cdr3_aa: ASSWAGLYGYT

v_call: TRBV9
cdr3_aa: ASSRGTGDDNQPQH

v_call: TRBV6-5
cdr3_aa: ASSPPGTAHSPLH

v_call: TRBV7-9
cdr3_aa: ASSLGAAGGNEQF

v_call: TRBV24-1
cdr3_aa: ATSEPGNTDTQY

v_call: TRBV19
cdr3_aa: ASNNRGRSGYT

v_call: TRBV6-5
cdr3_aa: ASSYSSGVNSPLH

v_call: TRBV28
cdr3_aa: ATGDRNYGYT

v_call: TRBV10-2
cdr3_aa: ASTHDRETSPLH

v_call: TRBV3-1/TRBV3-2
cdr3_aa: ASSRTRGGSYEQY

v_call: TRBV5-6
cdr3_aa: ASSLTGDRQPQH

v_call: TRBV3-1/TRBV3-2
cdr3_aa: ASSQRQGYGYT

v_call: TRBV3-1/TRBV3-2
cdr3_aa: ASSQLGGESYYNEQF

v_call: TRBV30
cdr3_aa: AWIGTGGTEAF

v_call: TRBV10-1
cdr3_aa: ASQLAGGDNEQF

v_call: TRBV19
cdr3_aa: ASRRAFYGYT

v_call: TRBV19
cdr3_aa: ASRRDRGREQY

v_call: TRBV15
cdr3_aa: ATSRPGSFTKEQF

v_call: TRBV24-1
cdr3_aa: ATSDLPQGGIHRELF

v_call: TRBV28
cdr3_aa: ASSGVRAANYGYT

v_call: TRBV7-3
cdr3_aa: ASSRQGTEAF

v_call: TRBV11-2
cdr3_aa: ASSPSPGVSSYNEQF

v_call: TRBV7-9
cdr3_aa: ASSPRRTGSTDTQY

v_call: TRBV14
cdr3_aa: ASSQLEGITGNTIY

v_call: TRBV5-4
cdr3_aa: ASSLRYGAGRAREQY

v_call: TRBV3-1/TRBV3-2
cdr3_aa: ASSPTSTSSGNTIY

v_call: TRBV5-1
cdr3_aa: ASSFAVQGLDRI

v_call: TRBV27
cdr3_aa: ASSLTTGMEQY

v_call: TRBV7-2
cdr3_aa: ASSVLAGDIYEQY

v_call: TRBV6-2/TRBV6-3
cdr3_aa: ASSRDRGSPLH

v_call: TRBV7-9
cdr3_aa: ASSFPESSAADGEAF

v_call: TRBV2
cdr3_aa: AMTRDRVRGEKLF

v_call: TRBV7-2
cdr3_aa: ASSFYGGPQH

v_call: TRBV28
cdr3_aa: ASIAGGRRGYGYT

v_call: TRBV5-1
cdr3_aa: ASSWGAAADGYT

v_call: TRBV5-1
cdr3_aa: ASSFPKGTSGDTQY

v_call: TRBV19
cdr3_aa: ASRGGQGRTEAF

v_call: TRBV14
cdr3_aa: ASSQGQGVYEQY

v_call: TRBV30
cdr3_aa: AWSNEGTPAPGFGGELF

v_call: TRBV27
cdr3_aa: ASSPTGAGANVLT

v_call: TRBV12-5
cdr3_aa: ASGLELGGGYGYT

v_call: TRBV4-2
cdr3_aa: ASSQIAGGSNEKLF

v_call: TRBV12-3/TRBV12-4
cdr3_aa: ASSLGTINEQF

v_call: TRBV4-1
cdr3_aa: ASSSGTGGFFLNTEAF

v_call: TRBV9
cdr3_aa: ASSATGQGQTQY

v_call: TRBV5-5
cdr3_aa: ASSLTDSLGYYGYT

v_call: TRBV7-8
cdr3_aa: ASSSQGGEQETQY

v_call: TRBV10-2
cdr3_aa: ASSVSTNEKLF

v_call: TRBV19
cdr3_aa: ASSLRDTFASNQPQH

v_call: TRBV6-5
cdr3_aa: ASRRTGPNTGELF

v_call: TRBV4-2
cdr3_aa: ASSQVLQGGQPQH